Described below is a single TCR beta chain sequence and its context. Its antigen target is currently unknown. The record has no base qualities; no much larger clone is one base away. TCRbeta CDR3 regions were amplified from genomic DNA using the immunoSEQ Assay, a bias-controlled multiplex PCR. On the study's bioinformatics: Nucleated cell counts per sample were estimated from amplification of reference gene primers within the assay. Sequence reads were collapsed and filtered to measure the absolute abundance of every unique TCRbeta CDR3 rearrangement. For each sample, productive Simpson clonality was calculated as the square root of Simpson's diversity index across productive rearrangements. TCRdb carries this immuneACCESS record with in-frame sequences only. Its versions omit some clonotypes, under half of them owing to an unresolved V gene in the studies checked, with the rest unexplained. From that table come the V and J calls and clone size; the DNA was used to work out D and trimming. Recorded for this sample are 300,000 to 400,000 clones; roughly 90% of them occurred a single time. The ten largest clones represent 2.5% to 3.5% of the sample.

In Seattle, one collaborating source enrolled patients while the infection was active and tracked those patients longitudinally over the course of disease. The collaborating institutions used their own protocols to collect whole blood in K2EDTA tubes. Collaborator samples were shipped for TCRbeta analysis as frozen whole blood, isolated PBMCs, or DNA extracted from either sample type. The data are from a study of blood T cell repertoires in COVID-19 (TCRdb year 2020). Regarding the study in general: Samples covering the acute and convalescent phases of COVID-19 were provided by collaborators in the United States, Italy and Spain. Where HLA class I and class II types were available, the types were taken from metadata supplied by the sample provider, not from assay-based typing. The material from the prospective study consisted of cDNA or gDNA derived from T cells, B-cell-depleted T cells, or PBMCs. Subjects who had been exposed to COVID-19, were actively infected with it, or had recovered from it provided the deeply sampled blood TCRbeta repertoires that made up the dataset. The repertoires were released in a freely available public database intended as a resource for research on the immune response to SARS-CoV-2. The sample metadata nearly always contained a de-identified subject ID, COVID-19 status, age in years and sex. The samples were drawn from two sources: the first 160 participants of the ongoing ImmuneRACE study, and fewer than 1,500 subjects contributed by 6 global collaborators. Broader findings and caveats from the paper: The amount of clinical and demographic metadata varied by source and participant and was provided uncurated.

CDR1 is given as SQVTM and CDR2 as ANQGSEA, both from the germline V gene. From the cysteine through the phenylalanine, the CDR3 covers 17 amino acids. The entry retains the CDR3 DNA only, 51 bases that are in frame from base 1. Compared with germline, V lacks 6 bases and J lacks 0 bases; bases without a gene match: 14. Rearrangement joined TRBV29-1 to TRBJ1-2, with 9 bases matching TRBD1. The receptor's source is a woman aged 25 to 45 with COVID-19, enrolled during active disease. The sequenced material came from peripheral blood. The CDR3 region has the sequence CSVGTGTGLSANYGYTF. The nucleotide sequence reads TGCAGCGTCGGTACGGGGACAGGGTTATCAGCTAACTATGGCTACACCTTC.